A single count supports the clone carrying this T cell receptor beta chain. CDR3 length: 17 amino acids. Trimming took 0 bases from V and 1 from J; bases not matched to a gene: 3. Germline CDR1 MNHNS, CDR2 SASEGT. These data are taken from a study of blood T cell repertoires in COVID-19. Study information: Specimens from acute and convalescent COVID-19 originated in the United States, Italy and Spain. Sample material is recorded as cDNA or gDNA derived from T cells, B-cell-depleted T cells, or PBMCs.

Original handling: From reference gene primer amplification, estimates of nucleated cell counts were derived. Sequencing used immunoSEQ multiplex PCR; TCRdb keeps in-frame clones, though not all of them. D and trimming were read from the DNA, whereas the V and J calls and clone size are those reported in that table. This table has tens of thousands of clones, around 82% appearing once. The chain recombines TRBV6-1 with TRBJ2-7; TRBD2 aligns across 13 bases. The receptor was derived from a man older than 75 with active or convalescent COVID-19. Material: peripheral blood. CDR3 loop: CASSEAWGLAGSYEQYF. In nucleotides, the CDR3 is TGTGCCAGCAGTGAAGCTTGGGGACTAGCGGGATCCTACGAGCAGTACTTC.